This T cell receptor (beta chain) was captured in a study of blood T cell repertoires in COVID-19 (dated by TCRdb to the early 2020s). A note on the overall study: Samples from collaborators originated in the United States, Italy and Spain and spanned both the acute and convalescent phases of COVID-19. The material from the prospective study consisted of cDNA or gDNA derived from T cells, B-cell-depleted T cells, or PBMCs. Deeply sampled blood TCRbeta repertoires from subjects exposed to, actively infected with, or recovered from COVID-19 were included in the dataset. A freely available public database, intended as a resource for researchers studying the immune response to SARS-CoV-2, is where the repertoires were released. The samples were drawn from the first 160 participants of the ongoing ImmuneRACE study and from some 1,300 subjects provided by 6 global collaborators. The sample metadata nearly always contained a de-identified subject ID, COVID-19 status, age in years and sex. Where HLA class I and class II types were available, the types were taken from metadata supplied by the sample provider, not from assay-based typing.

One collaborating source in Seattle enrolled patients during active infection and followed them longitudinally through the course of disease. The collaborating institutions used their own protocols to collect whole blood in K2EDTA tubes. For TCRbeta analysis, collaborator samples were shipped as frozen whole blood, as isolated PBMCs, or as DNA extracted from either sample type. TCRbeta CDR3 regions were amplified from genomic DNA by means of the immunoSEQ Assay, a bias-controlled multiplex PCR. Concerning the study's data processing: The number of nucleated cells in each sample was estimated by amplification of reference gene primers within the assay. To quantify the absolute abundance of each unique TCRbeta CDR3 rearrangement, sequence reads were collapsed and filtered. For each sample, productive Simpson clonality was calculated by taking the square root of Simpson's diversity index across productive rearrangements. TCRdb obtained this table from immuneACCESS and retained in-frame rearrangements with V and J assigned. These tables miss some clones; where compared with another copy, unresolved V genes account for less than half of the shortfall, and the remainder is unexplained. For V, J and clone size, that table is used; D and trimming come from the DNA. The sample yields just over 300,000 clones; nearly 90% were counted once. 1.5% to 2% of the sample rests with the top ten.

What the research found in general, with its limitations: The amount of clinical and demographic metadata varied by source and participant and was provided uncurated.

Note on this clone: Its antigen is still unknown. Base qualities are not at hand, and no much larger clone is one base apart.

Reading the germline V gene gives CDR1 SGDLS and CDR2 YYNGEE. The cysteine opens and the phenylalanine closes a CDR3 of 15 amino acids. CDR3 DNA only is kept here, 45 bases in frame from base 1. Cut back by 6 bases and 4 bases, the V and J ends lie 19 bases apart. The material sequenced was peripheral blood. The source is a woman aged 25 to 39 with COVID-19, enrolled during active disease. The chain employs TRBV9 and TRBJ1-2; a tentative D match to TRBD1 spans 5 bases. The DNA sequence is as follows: TGTGCCAGCACTTCACAGGTAGCGGGTAGCTATGGCTACACCTTC. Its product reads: CASTSQVAGSYGYTF.